Listed below are T cell receptor beta chains from one sample, sequenced in a study of shared clonotypes between healthy human individuals. Here immunoSEQ multiplex PCR was the method, and the copy in TCRdb shows in-frame clones only, minus some. The sample includes hundreds of thousands of clones, around 77% seen only once; the top ten take more than 10%. The source material was PBMCs. The receptors derive from a woman aged 35 to 49 in good health. Some clones in this sample may be carry-over from other donors' samples. Both conserved end residues are part of each CDR3. A D gene is named only where the DNA matches it firmly. Part of the rows lack a size; the others show once, few, many or a class for expanded clones.

few,TRBJ2-7,TRBV10-3,.,TGTGCCATCAGTGAGCAGAACTACGAGCAGTACTTC,CAISEQNYEQYF
many,TRBJ2-7,TRBV5-1,TRBD2,TGCGCCAGCAGCTCGCTTCCGGGAGGGCCCTACGAGCAGTACTTC,CASSSLPGGPYEQYF
.,TRBJ1-2,TRBV5-4,.,TGTGCCAGCAGCTTGGCCGGGGTCCGGAATGGCTACACCTTC,CASSLAGVRNGYTF
.,TRBJ2-3,TRBV2,.,TGTGCCAGTCAGACTATCACAGATACGCAGTATTTT,CASQTITDTQYF
.,TRBJ2-5,TRBV5-1,.,TGCGCCAGCAGCTGGGACGGAGGGACCCAGTACTTC,CASSWDGGTQYF
.,TRBJ2-3,TRBV30,.,TGTGCCTGGAGCAAGTCGGTGTTGGATACGCAGTATTTT,CAWSKSVLDTQYF
.,TRBJ2-1,TRBV30,.,TGTGCCTGGAGTGTAGGCCGGGGCCCGCATGAGCAGTTCTTC,CAWSVGRGPHEQFF
.,TRBJ1-4,TRBV7-2,.,TGTGCCAGCAGCTCAGACCCCAGGGCTGCTAATGAAAAACTGTTTTTT,CASSSDPRAANEKLFF
.,TRBJ2-5,TRBV27,.,TGTGCCAGCAGTTTGTACGGGACGGTAGAGACCCAGTACTTC,CASSLYGTVETQYF
.,TRBJ2-7,TRBV6-1,.,TGTGCCAGCAGTCGAGACTACGAGCAGTACTTC,CASSRDYEQYF
.,TRBJ2-7,TRBV28,.,TGTGCCAGCATAGGGGTGTATAGCTCCTACGAGCAGTACTTC,CASIGVYSSYEQYF
once,TRBJ2-3,TRBV28,.,TGTGCCAGCACCTTTAGAATTGGGTCAGATACGCAGTATTTT,CASTFRIGSDTQYF
.,TRBJ2-5,TRBV7-2,TRBD2,TGTGCCAGCAGCTGGGGACTAGCGGGAGGTGTGGATACCCAGTACTTC,CASSWGLAGGVDTQYF
.,TRBJ1-4,TRBV28,.,TGTGCCAGCAGTTCCCGACAGGTGGGGGAAAAACTGTTTTTT,CASSSRQVGEKLFF
once,TRBJ2-3,TRBV7-8,TRBD1,TGTGCCAGCAGCCGCAACCGACAGGGCTTGACAGATACGCAGTATTTT,CASSRNRQGLTDTQYF
.,TRBJ2-1,TRBV18,.,TGTGCCAGCTCAATTCCTAGCGTACAAAACAATGAGCAGTTCTTC,CASSIPSVQNNEQFF
once,TRBJ2-7,TRBV28,TRBD1,TGTGCCAGCAGTGGGATGGGACAGGGGGCGTACGAGCAGTACTTC,CASSGMGQGAYEQYF
once,TRBJ2-3,TRBV19,.,TGTGCCAGTAGTATAGACAGGCCGTCAGCAGATACGCAGTATTTT,CASSIDRPSADTQYF
.,TRBJ2-3,TRBV7-8,.,TGTGCCAGCAGCTTAGTATCAGGGAGCACAGATACGCAGTATTTT,CASSLVSGSTDTQYF
.,TRBJ2-3,TRBV28,TRBD2,TGTGCCAGCAGTTTATGGGCGGGAGCTGGGGCAGATACGCAGTATTTT,CASSLWAGAGADTQYF
.,TRBJ2-2,TRBV19,TRBD1,TGTGCCAGTAGTATGTCGACAGGGGGGGCCGGGGAGCTGTTTTTT,CASSMSTGGAGELFF
.,TRBJ1-3,TRBV28,.,TGTGCCAGCAGTCGGGACACCTCTGGAAACACCATATATTTT,CASSRDTSGNTIYF
few,TRBJ1-3,TRBV10-2,.,TGCGCCACCAAGGTTGGGGGGCTTGGAAACACCATATATTTT,CATKVGGLGNTIYF
.,TRBJ2-7,TRBV2,TRBD2,TGTGCCAGCATGAAATCGGCTAGCGGGAGGCAGGACGAGCAGTACTTT,CASMKSASGRQDEQYF
.,TRBJ2-1,TRBV7-9,.,TGTGCCAGCAGCCCGGGAAACAATGAGCAGTTCTTC,CASSPGNNEQFF
.,TRBJ2-1,TRBV5-1,.,TGCGCCAGCAGCTGGGGAGACAGTCCTGGCAATGAGCAGTTCTTC,CASSWGDSPGNEQFF
once,TRBJ2-1,TRBV6-6,TRBD2,TGTGCCAGCAGTTACACCGGGACTAGCTACAATGAGCAGTTCTTC,CASSYTGTSYNEQFF
.,TRBJ1-5,TRBV28,.,TGTGCCAGCAGTCCCTTCACCATCCCGAAGGAGCCCCAGCATTTT,CASSPFTIPKEPQHF
.,TRBJ2-1,TRBV27,TRBD2,TGTGCCACAGGCCAACTAGCGGGGTACAATGAGCAGTTCTTC,CATGQLAGYNEQFF
.,TRBJ1-4,TRBV30,.,TGTGCCTGGAGCGTCCAGGGGGAAAAACTGTTTTTT,CAWSVQGEKLFF
.,TRBJ2-1,TRBV30,TRBD2,TGTGCCTGGAGTGAGGGAGCGGGAGGAATCGATGAGCAGTTCTTC,CAWSEGAGGIDEQFF
.,TRBJ2-1,TRBV29-1,TRBD2,TGCAGCGTTGAAGAGGGAGGGACTAGCGGTGATGAGCAGTTCTTC,CSVEEGGTSGDEQFF
.,TRBJ2-7,TRBV5-4,.,TGTGCCAGCAGCTTGGAGGGGGCGGGGGAGCAGTACTTC,CASSLEGAGEQYF
.,TRBJ2-1,TRBV5-1,TRBD2,TGCGCCAGCAGCTTAGGGACTAGCGGCGTTCTAGGGAATGAGCAGTTCTTC,CASSLGTSGVLGNEQFF
.,TRBJ2-1,TRBV9,.,TGTGCCAGCAGCGTGGGCGGACCCGCTCCTACAACAAAGCAGTTCTTC,CASSVGGPAPTTKQFF
few,TRBJ2-1,TRBV6-4,.,TGTGCCAGCAGTAAACAAGGGGTAATAGATGAGCAGTTCTTC,CASSKQGVIDEQFF
.,TRBJ2-3,TRBV4-2,TRBD2,TGTGCCAGCAGCCAAGGTACTAGCGGGAGGGCCGACAGAGAGACGCAGTATTTT,CASSQGTSGRADRETQYF
.,TRBJ2-3,TRBV29-1,.,TGCAGCGTTGGTAGGGGCGGACTAGTAGGGGGAGATACGCAGTATTTT,CSVGRGGLVGGDTQYF
.,TRBJ2-7,TRBV5-1,TRBD2,TGCGCCAGCAGCTTTCTGGCCGGAGCGGGAGGGCGTTACGAGCAGTACTTC,CASSFLAGAGGRYEQYF
.,TRBJ2-2,TRBV6-1,TRBD2,TGTGCCACCACACTAGCGGGAGTGAACACCGGGGAGCTGTTTTTT,CATTLAGVNTGELFF
.,TRBJ1-2,TRBV7-2,.,TGTGCCAGCACCCCCCAGTCGGGACAATGGGATGGCTACACCTTC,CASTPQSGQWDGYTF
.,TRBJ2-3,TRBV6-6,TRBD2,TGTGCCAGCACCCCTTTGGGACTAGCGGGAGCAGATACGCAGTATTTT,CASTPLGLAGADTQYF
.,TRBJ2-3,TRBV18,TRBD1,TGTGCCAGCTCACCACTTACAGGGGGCACAGGTACGCAGTATTTT,CASSPLTGGTGTQYF
.,TRBJ2-7,TRBV4-1,.,TGCGCCAGCAGCCAAGATCCGGGACTGCTTACCGAGCAGTACTTC,CASSQDPGLLTEQYF
.,TRBJ1-2,TRBV2,.,TGTGCCAGCACCCAGCAGGGAGAAAACTATGGCTACACCTTC,CASTQQGENYGYTF
.,TRBJ1-1,TRBV28,TRBD1,TGTGCCAGCAGAGCTACAGGGGGCATTACTGAAGCTTTCTTT,CASRATGGITEAFF
once,TRBJ1-2,TRBV29-1,.,TGCAGCGTTGAAGACGAGGGCCGGTATGGCTACACCTTC,CSVEDEGRYGYTF
once,TRBJ1-2,TRBV9,.,TGTGCCAGCAGCGTAGTTACAGGAGCCTATGGCTACACCTTC,CASSVVTGAYGYTF
.,TRBJ1-1,TRBV2,.,TGTGCCAGCAGGATCGGGGGGGGACCTGAAGCTTTCTTT,CASRIGGGPEAFF
.,TRBJ1-5,TRBV28,TRBD1,TGTGCCAGCAGTCCCGACAGGGGAAGGCCCCAGCATTTT,CASSPDRGRPQHF
many,TRBJ2-3,TRBV29-1,TRBD1,TGCAGCGTTGAAGCACTGGGGACAGGCGGCACAGATACGCAGTATTTT,CSVEALGTGGTDTQYF
.,TRBJ2-7,TRBV7-3,.,TGTGCCAGCTCCCGAGGGGCTACAACCGAGCAGTACTTC,CASSRGATTEQYF
.,TRBJ1-1,TRBV27,.,TGTGCCAGCAGCGACCGCAACGCTGAAGCTTTCTTT,CASSDRNAEAFF
.,TRBJ2-7,TRBV6-1,TRBD2,TGTGCCAGCAGTGAAACCCCGTTAGCGGGAGGTTACGAGCAGTACTTC,CASSETPLAGGYEQYF
.,TRBJ2-5,TRBV9,TRBD2,TGTGCCAGCAGCGAGACTAGCGGGGTGGGGGAGACCCAGTACTTC,CASSETSGVGETQYF
.,TRBJ2-7,TRBV30,TRBD1,TGTGCCTTCACCTCCGGGACAGGGGGTTTCTACGAGCAGTACTTC,CAFTSGTGGFYEQYF
.,TRBJ1-2,TRBV7-9,.,TGTGCCAGCAGTGGGGGACTGAGGTCCCGGGAAAGTGGCTACACCTTC,CASSGGLRSRESGYTF
.,TRBJ2-2,TRBV27,TRBD2,TGTGCCAGCAGTCGGGGGGGAAGCACCGGGGAGCTGTTTTTT,CASSRGGSTGELFF